The 14 T cell receptor beta chains reported below all come from one sample, sequenced in a study of blood T cell repertoires in COVID-19. Libraries were prepared by immunoSEQ multiplex PCR; TCRdb keeps only in-frame clonotypes and omits some of them. The sample holds fewer than 150,000 clones, 84% seen once. The sample consisted of peripheral blood. The receptors originated from a human donor in a cohort sampled during active COVID-19.

The rearrangement links TRBV6-5 to TRBJ2-2, with D perhaps TRBD1 (6 bases). The CDR3 contains 14 residues. The germline V and J ends were trimmed by 6 bases and 6 bases, with 14 bases remaining between them. Germline values: CDR1 MNHEY, CDR2 SVGAGI. The CDR3 DNA sequence: TGTGCCAGCAGGCAACAGGGTTTCGCCGGGGAGCTGTTTTTT. This codes for CASRQQGFAGELFF.

In nucleotides, the CDR3 is TGCACCAGCAGCCAGGATCTTCCGGGACTAGCGGGGTTGAGGGTTGTAAACATTCAGTACTTC. Encoded protein: CTSSQDLPGLAGLRVVNIQYF. This sequence joins TRBV1 and TRBJ2-4; the table's D gene call, TRBD2, was not cross checked with the DNA. TRBV1 is tagged as a pseudogene. CDR3 length: 21 amino acids.

The CDR3 here is CASSQAGQVYNEQFF. The CDR3 nucleotides are TGCGCCAGCAGCCAAGCCGGACAGGTTTACAATGAGCAGTTCTTC. The chain joins TRBV4-1 to TRBJ2-1; 7 bases fit TRBD1. CDR1 is MGHRA, CDR2 YSYEKL, per germline. Trimming cost V 1 base and J 4 bases; bases outside gene matches: 4. The CDR3 totals 15 residues.

This clone was seen a single time. This rearrangement joins TRBV5-1 to TRBJ2-5; D unresolved. CDR3 length: 13 residues. Trimming removed 0 bases at V and 2 bases at J, with 5 bases between. Per germline, CDR1 SGHRS and CDR2 YFSETQ. The CDR3: CASSLGVQETQYF. CDR3 in DNA: TGCGCCAGCAGCTTGGGCGTTCAAGAGACCCAGTACTTC.

The rearrangement links TRBV6-4 to TRBJ1-1; D is undetermined. V lost 0 bases and J lost 1, with 3 bases in between. The CDR3 contains 13 residues. CDR1 is MRHNA and CDR2 is SNTAGT in the germline V gene. The CDR3 bases are TGTGCCAGCAGTGACTCACAGAACACTGAAGCTTTCTTT. This gives the protein CASSDSQNTEAFF.

CDR3 nucleotides: TGTGCCAGCAGTTTAGGCCACAGGGGGCTCATGCGACAGCCCCAGCATTTT. It codes for CASSLGHRGLMRQPQHF. V usage is TRBV28 and J usage is TRBJ1-5; TRBD1 matches 9 bases. After removal of 2 bases from V and 7 bases from J, the junction contained 12 bases not matched to a gene. The CDR3 is 17 amino acids. CDR1 and CDR2 (germline): MDHEN, SYDVKM.

The sample holds one count of this clone. The chain has TRBV27 and TRBJ2-7; 9 nucleotides match TRBD1. CDR1 is MNHEY and CDR2 is SMNVEV in the germline V gene (reference sequence). The CDR3 runs 16 residues. V shed 6 bases and J 0 bases; nucleotides not matched to a gene: 9. CDR3: CASRPPTGGNSYEQYF. The CDR3 DNA follows: TGTGCCAGCAGACCTCCGACAGGGGGAAACTCCTACGAGCAGTACTTC.

V gene TRBV27 combines with J gene TRBJ2-1; 7 bases are shared with TRBD2. Looked up from germline, CDR1 is MNHEY and CDR2 is SMNVEV (reference sequence). Trimming at V came to 8 bases and at J to 5 bases, leaving 15 bases not matched to a gene. This CDR3 spans 16 amino acids. CDR3 loop: CASHGLGEGANNEQFF. The CDR3 region has the DNA TGTGCCAGCCACGGCCTGGGGGAGGGTGCGAACAATGAGCAGTTCTTC.

CDR3 amino acids: CASTPGTGGVGELFF. In DNA, the CDR3 is TGTGCCAGCACCCCCGGGACAGGGGGCGTGGGGGAGCTGTTTTTT. The genes are TRBV6-5 and TRBJ2-2; 12 bases agree with TRBD1. The J segment lost 8 bases and the V segment lost 7 bases, leaving 8 bases of the junction unmatched. This CDR3 comprises 15 residues. Germline assignment: CDR1 MNHEY and CDR2 SVGAGI.

This clone was recorded once. The chain recombines TRBV29-1 with TRBJ2-5, with a possible D match to TRBD2 (5 bases). Trimming removed 5 bases from V and 5 bases from J, with 9 bases in between. Germline loops: CDR1 SQVTM, CDR2 ANQGSEA. The CDR3 sequence is 11 residues long. CDR3 nucleotide sequence: TGCAGCGTTCGGCCGGGGGAGACCCAGTACTTC. Protein: CSVRPGETQYF.

The chain links TRBV6-1 to TRBJ1-5, with D unclear. This CDR3 has 13 amino acids. The V end was cut by 3 bases, the J end by 3 bases, with 6 bases between. Germline V gene data show CDR1 as MNHNS and CDR2 as SASEGT. CDR3 region: CASSDGFNQPQHF. The DNA for the CDR3 is TGTGCCAGCAGTGACGGTTTCAATCAGCCCCAGCATTTT.

This rearrangement joins TRBV24-1 to TRBJ2-3, with 9 positions matching TRBD2. The CDR3 extends over 18 amino acids. CDR1 is KGHDR, CDR2 SFDVKD, per germline. Losses at the gene ends were 0 bases for V and 1 base for J; bases not matched to a gene: 7. CDR3 sequence reads: CATSDLAGGIWGTDTQYF. The CDR3 nucleotides are TGTGCCACCAGTGATTTGGCGGGGGGGATATGGGGCACAGATACGCAGTATTTT.

This clone came up once. V is TRBV3-1 (or the pseudogene TRBV3-2) and J is TRBJ2-5; 11 bases fit TRBD2. This CDR3 comprises 16 residues. Germline V gene data show CDR1 as LGHDT and CDR2 as YNNKEL (reference sequence). Germline trimming cut 4 bases from V and 4 bases from J; bases unmatched to any gene: 8. In nucleotides, the CDR3 is TGTGCCAGCAGCCTCGACATAGCGGGGGGGCCAGAGACCCAGTACTTC. Protein sequence: CASSLDIAGGPETQYF.

The rearrangement links TRBV6-5 to TRBJ2-2; weak D call: TRBD2 (5 bases). CDR3 length: 16 amino acids. Trimming stripped 0 bases from V and 5 bases from J, with 13 bases between. Germline loops: CDR1 MNHEY, CDR2 SVGAGI. CDR3 residues: CASSYSGRGGTGELFF. For the CDR3, the DNA is TGTGCCAGCAGTTACTCAGGGCGAGGCGGGACCGGGGAGCTGTTTTTT.